The present TCR beta chain was sequenced within a study of yellow fever vaccine responses in identical twins. TCRdb ran MiXCR on the RT-PCR reads and lists one entry per CDR3 protein. This sample has a few thousand distinct CDR3 sequences, with just under 7.5% found just once. This clonotype was picked up a small number of times. The antigen is undetermined. The germline V gene encodes CDR1 LNHNV and CDR2 YYDKDF (reference sequence). The CDR3 is 14 amino acids. V was trimmed by 6 bases and J by 0 bases, leaving 12 bases between them. Study-level findings and limits: Reports say the vaccine T cell response in twins looked partly convergent and partly personalized.

The source of this sequence is a woman aged 18-29 years who received the yellow fever vaccine. This specimen consisted of T cells from blood (PBMCs), unsorted or a sorted subset (not recorded which), obtained 2 years after vaccination. The chain recombines TRBV15 with TRBJ2-7, with D unclear. As DNA, the CDR3 is TGTGCCACCAGGGGCGTCTCGAGCTCCTACGAGCAGTACTTC. Protein sequence: CATRGVSSSYEQYF.